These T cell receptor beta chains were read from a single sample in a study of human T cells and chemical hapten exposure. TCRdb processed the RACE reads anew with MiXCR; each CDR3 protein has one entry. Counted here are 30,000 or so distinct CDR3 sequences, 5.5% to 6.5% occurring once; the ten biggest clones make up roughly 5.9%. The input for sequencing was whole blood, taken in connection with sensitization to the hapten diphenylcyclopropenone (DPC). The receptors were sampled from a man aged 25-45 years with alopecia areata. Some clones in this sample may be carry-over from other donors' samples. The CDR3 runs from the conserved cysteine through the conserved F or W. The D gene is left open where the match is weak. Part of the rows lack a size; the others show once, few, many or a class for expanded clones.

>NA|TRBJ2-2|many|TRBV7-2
CASIFDRTTGELFF
TGTGCCAGCATCTTTGACAGAACCACCGGGGAGCTGTTTTTT
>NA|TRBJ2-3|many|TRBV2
CASSQIGGGDTQYF
TGTGCCAGCAGTCAAATAGGAGGTGGCGATACGCAGTATTTT
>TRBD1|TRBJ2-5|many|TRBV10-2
CASTPGQVYQETQYF
TGCGCCAGCACACCGGGACAGGTCTACCAAGAGACCCAGTACTTC
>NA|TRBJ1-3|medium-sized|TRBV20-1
CSAREVGLVSGNTIYF
TGCAGTGCTAGAGAGGTGGGCCTCGTCTCTGGAAACACCATATATTTT
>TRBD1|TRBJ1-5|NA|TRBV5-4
CASSFQTGFNQPQHF
TGTGCCAGCAGCTTCCAGACAGGGTTCAATCAGCCCCAGCATTTT
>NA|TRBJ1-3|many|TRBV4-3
CASSQGGSAGAGNTIYF
TGCGCCAGCAGCCAAGGAGGGTCTGCAGGGGCTGGAAACACCATATATTTT
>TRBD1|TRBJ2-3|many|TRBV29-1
CSAGPAQGTSADTQYF
TGCAGCGCCGGACCTGCACAGGGGACATCGGCAGATACGCAGTATTTT
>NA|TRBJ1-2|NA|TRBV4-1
CASSQDPSANYGYTF
TGCGCCAGCAGCCAAGATCCAAGTGCCAACTATGGCTACACCTTC
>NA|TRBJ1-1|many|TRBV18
CASSPPFTPNTEAFF
TGTGCCAGCTCACCGCCCTTTACGCCGAACACTGAAGCTTTCTTT
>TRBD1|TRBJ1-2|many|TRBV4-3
CASSQEPTGPGYTF
TGCGCCAGCAGCCAAGAACCGACAGGGCCTGGCTACACCTTC
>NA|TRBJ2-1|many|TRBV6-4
CASSELAGGDEQFF
TGTGCCAGCAGTGAGTTGGCAGGAGGCGATGAGCAGTTCTTC
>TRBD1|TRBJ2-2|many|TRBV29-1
CSVDTGGNTGELFF
TGCAGCGTTGATACAGGGGGGAACACCGGGGAGCTGTTTTTT
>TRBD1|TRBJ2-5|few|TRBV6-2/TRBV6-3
CASSYSLRGQGETQYF
TGTGCCAGCAGTTACTCACTACGTGGACAGGGAGAGACCCAGTACTTC
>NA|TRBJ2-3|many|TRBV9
CASSPADTQYF
TGTGCCAGCAGCCCCGCAGATACGCAGTATTTT
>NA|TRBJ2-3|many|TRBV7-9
CASSSTRVGQGRTDTQYF
TGTGCCAGCAGCTCCACGAGGGTCGGCCAGGGGCGCACAGATACGCAGTATTTT
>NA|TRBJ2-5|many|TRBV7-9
CASSVPVRGVDETQYF
TGTGCCAGCAGCGTCCCGGTCAGGGGAGTCGATGAGACCCAGTACTTC
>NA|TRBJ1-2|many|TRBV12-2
CASRLDETTDDGYTF
TGTGCAAGTCGCTTAGATGAGACAACCGATGATGGCTACACCTTC
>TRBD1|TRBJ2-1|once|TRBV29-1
CSVRDRGLYEQFF
TGCAGCGTTCGGGACAGGGGGCTATATGAGCAGTTCTTC
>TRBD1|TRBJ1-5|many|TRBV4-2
CASSQSGQGADQPQHF
TGTGCCAGCAGCCAGTCCGGACAGGGGGCAGATCAGCCCCAGCATTTT
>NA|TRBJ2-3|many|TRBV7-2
CASSLLQLDTQYF
TGTGCCAGCAGCTTACTGCAGTTAGATACGCAGTATTTT
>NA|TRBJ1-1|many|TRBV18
CASSPVDSQVTEAFF
TGTGCCAGCTCACCGGTCGACTCCCAAGTCACTGAAGCTTTCTTT
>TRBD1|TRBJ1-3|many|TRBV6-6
CASTMKGQGAGNTIYF
TGTGCCAGCACAATGAAGGGACAGGGGGCTGGAAACACCATATATTTT
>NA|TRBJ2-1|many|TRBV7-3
CASSLKGSANYNEQFF
TGTGCCAGCAGCCTCAAGGGGAGCGCAAACTACAATGAGCAGTTCTTC
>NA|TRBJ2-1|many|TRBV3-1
CASSQTRKVGNEQFF
TGTGCCAGCAGCCAAACTAGGAAGGTTGGCAATGAGCAGTTCTTC
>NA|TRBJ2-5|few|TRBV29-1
CSVDPRDTRQETQYF
TGCAGCGTTGATCCCCGGGACACCCGCCAAGAGACCCAGTACTTC
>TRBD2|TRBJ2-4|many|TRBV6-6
CASSHGTSGSADLAKNIQYF
TGTGCCAGCAGCCACGGGACTAGCGGGAGTGCCGATCTAGCCAAAAACATTCAGTACTTC
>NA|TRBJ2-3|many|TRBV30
CAWSVSPGEDTQYF
TGTGCCTGGAGTGTATCCCCGGGGGAAGATACGCAGTATTTT
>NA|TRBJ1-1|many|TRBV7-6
CASSLGGLRTEAFF
TGTGCCAGCAGCTTAGGCGGGCTGCGCACTGAAGCTTTCTTT
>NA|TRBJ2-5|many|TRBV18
CASSPQVTSKTQYF
TGTGCCAGCTCACCACAGGTGACCTCGAAGACCCAGTACTTC
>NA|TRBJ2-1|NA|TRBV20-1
CSAKSGSYNEQFF
TGCAGTGCTAAAAGCGGATCCTACAATGAGCAGTTCTTC
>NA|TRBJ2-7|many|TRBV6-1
CASSEARYHYEQYF
TGTGCCAGCAGTGAAGCCCGATATCACTACGAGCAGTACTTC
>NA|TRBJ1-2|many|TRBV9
CASSVGSFGDGYTF
TGTGCCAGCAGCGTGGGGTCCTTCGGGGACGGCTACACCTTC
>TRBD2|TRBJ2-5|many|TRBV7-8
CASRSPGLAGGLAETQYF
TGTGCCAGCAGATCCCCGGGACTAGCGGGAGGGCTTGCCGAGACCCAGTACTTC
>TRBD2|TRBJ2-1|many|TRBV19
CASSTDSGRARHEQFF
TGTGCCAGTAGTACTGATAGCGGGAGGGCCAGGCATGAGCAGTTCTTC
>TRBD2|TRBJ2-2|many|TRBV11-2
CASSTGLNTGELFF
TGTGCCAGCAGCACGGGACTAAACACCGGGGAGCTGTTTTTT
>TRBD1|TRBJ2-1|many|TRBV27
CASRSTGGLEQFF
TGTGCCAGCAGGAGCACAGGGGGTCTAGAGCAGTTCTTC
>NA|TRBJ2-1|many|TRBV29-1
CSVEDEQFF
TGCAGCGTTGAGGATGAGCAGTTCTTC
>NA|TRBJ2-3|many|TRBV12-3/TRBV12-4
CASSHLRISLYTQYF
TGTGCCAGCAGTCACCTCAGGATCTCGCTCTATACGCAGTATTTT
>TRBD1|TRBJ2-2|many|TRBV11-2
CASSQIGTVDTGELFF
TGTGCCAGCAGCCAGATCGGGACAGTCGATACCGGGGAGCTGTTTTTT
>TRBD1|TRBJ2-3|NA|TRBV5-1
CASSAGTGLSTDTQYF
TGCGCCAGCAGCGCGGGGACAGGGCTTAGCACAGATACGCAGTATTTT
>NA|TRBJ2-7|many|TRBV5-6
CASSLGNSYEQYF
TGTGCCAGCAGCTTGGGAAACTCCTACGAGCAGTACTTC
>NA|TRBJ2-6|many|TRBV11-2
CASSWVGGAGANVLTF
TGTGCCAGCAGCTGGGTAGGGGGAGCTGGGGCCAACGTCCTGACTTTC
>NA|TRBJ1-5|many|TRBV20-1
CSAIETENRPQHF
TGCAGTGCAATCGAGACAGAAAATCGTCCCCAGCATTTT
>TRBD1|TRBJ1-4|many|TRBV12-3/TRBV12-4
CASSTGGDEKLFF
TGTGCCAGCAGTACAGGGGGCGATGAAAAACTGTTTTTT
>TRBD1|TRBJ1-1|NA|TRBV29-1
CSVGQGGDTEAFF
TGTAGCGTGGGACAGGGAGGCGACACTGAAGCTTTCTTT
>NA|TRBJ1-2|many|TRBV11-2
CASSLEGERAYGYTF
TGTGCCAGCAGCTTAGAAGGGGAGCGGGCCTATGGCTACACCTTC
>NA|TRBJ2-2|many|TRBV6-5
CASSPETVTGELFF
TGTGCCAGCAGTCCGGAGACAGTCACCGGGGAGCTGTTTTTT
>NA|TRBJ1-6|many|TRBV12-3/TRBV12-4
CASSLLRGANSPLHF
TGTGCCAGCAGTCTCCTTAGGGGGGCGAATTCACCCCTCCACTTT
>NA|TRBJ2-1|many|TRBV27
CASSLSPSSPYNEQFF
TGTGCCAGCAGTTTATCGCCCTCCTCCCCCTACAATGAGCAGTTCTTC
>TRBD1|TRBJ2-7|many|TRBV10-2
CASSTGQGYHEQYF
TGCGCCAGCAGCACGGGACAGGGCTACCACGAGCAGTACTTC
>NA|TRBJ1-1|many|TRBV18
CASLIRAVNTEAFF
TGTGCCAGCCTAATACGGGCGGTGAACACTGAAGCTTTCTTT
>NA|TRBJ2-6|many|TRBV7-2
CASSIAGGASGANVLTF
TGTGCCAGCAGCATCGCCGGGGGCGCCTCTGGGGCCAACGTCCTGACTTTC
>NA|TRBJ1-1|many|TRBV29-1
CSVGEGKGTEAFF
TGCAGCGTTGGTGAGGGGAAGGGCACTGAAGCTTTCTTT
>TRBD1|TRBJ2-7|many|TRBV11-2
CASSPRQGGHEQYF
TGTGCCAGCAGCCCCCGACAGGGTGGTCACGAGCAGTACTTC
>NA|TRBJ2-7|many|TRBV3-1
CASSQGGFLDEQYF
TGTGCCAGCAGCCAAGGAGGGTTCCTGGACGAGCAGTACTTC
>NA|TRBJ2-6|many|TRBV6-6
CASSLLSSGANVLTF
TGTGCCAGCAGCCTTCTCTCCTCTGGGGCCAACGTCCTGACTTTC
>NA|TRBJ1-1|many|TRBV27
CASRRADSRLMNTEAFF
TGTGCCAGCAGACGTGCAGATAGCAGGCTCATGAACACTGAAGCTTTCTTT
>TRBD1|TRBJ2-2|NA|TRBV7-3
CASSNTGGEELFF
TGTGCCAGCAGCAATACAGGGGGCGAGGAGCTGTTTTTT
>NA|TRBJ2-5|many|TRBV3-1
CASRAYGQETQYF
TGTGCCAGCAGAGCCTATGGTCAAGAGACCCAGTACTTC
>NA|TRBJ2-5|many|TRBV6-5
CASGLRAQETQYF
TGTGCCAGCGGTCTCCGGGCCCAAGAGACCCAGTACTTC